These T cell receptor beta chains were read from a single sample in a study of beta chain features in type 1 diabetes. The data were produced by immunoSEQ multiplex PCR, yet TCRdb's version contains in-frame clones alone and is incomplete. The sample has 680,000 or so clones, around 15% seen once; the top ten hold less than 0.025%. Sample: naive CD4+ T cells from blood. The receptors were sampled from a man aged 18 to 29 with type 1 diabetes. CDR3s include the opening cysteine and the closing phenylalanine or tryptophan. D genes are given only for firm matches. The size field is filled for only some rows; it gives once, few, many or a size class.

d_call,j_call,v_call,clone_size,cdr3_aa,cdr3_nt
TRBD2,TRBJ2-3,TRBV7-8,NA,CASSLALGLAGGTQYF,TGTGCCAGCAGCTTAGCGCTGGGACTAGCGGGGGGGACGCAGTATTTT
NA,TRBJ2-2,TRBV9,few,CASSVAAGRTGELFF,TGTGCCAGCAGCGTAGCGGCAGGACGGACCGGGGAGCTGTTTTTT
NA,TRBJ1-2,TRBV14,few,CASSGQQGPSGYTF,TGTGCCAGCAGCGGCCAACAGGGCCCTAGTGGCTACACCTTC
TRBD2,TRBJ2-5,TRBV18,once,CASSPVASGGAEETQYF,TGTGCCAGCTCACCAGTCGCTAGCGGGGGGGCCGAAGAGACCCAGTACTTC
NA,TRBJ1-2,TRBV20-1,few,CSASDDSVTF,TGCAGTGCTAGCGACGACAGTGTCACCTTC
NA,TRBJ1-1,TRBV29-1,few,CSDMSRGMNTEAFF,TGCAGCGACATGAGCAGGGGTATGAACACTGAAGCTTTCTTT
NA,TRBJ2-1,TRBV2,NA,CASRSDSSYNEQFF,TGTGCCAGCAGAAGTGACAGCTCCTACAATGAGCAGTTCTTC
TRBD1,TRBJ2-7,TRBV7-9,few,CASSFWDRAHEQYF,TGTGCCAGCAGCTTTTGGGACAGGGCCCACGAGCAGTACTTC
TRBD1,TRBJ2-7,TRBV7-3,NA,CASSPTGVSYEQYF,TGTGCCAGCAGCCCGACAGGGGTTTCCTACGAGCAGTACTTC
NA,TRBJ2-7,TRBV27,NA,CASSLTGFYEQYF,TGTGCCAGCAGTTTGACAGGATTTTACGAGCAGTACTTC
NA,TRBJ1-1,TRBV19,NA,CASSTTGQGTEAFF,TGTGCCAGTAGTACGACAGGCCAGGGCACTGAAGCTTTCTTT
TRBD2,TRBJ2-1,TRBV5-1,few,CASSYRAGLADWGEQFF,TGCGCCAGCAGCTATCGTGCCGGACTAGCGGACTGGGGTGAGCAGTTCTTC
NA,TRBJ1-6,TRBV6-6,few,CASSPDSSYNSPLHF,TGTGCCAGCAGCCCTGATAGCTCCTATAATTCACCCCTCCACTTT
TRBD2,TRBJ2-3,TRBV29-1,few,CSVGSSGTYSTDTQYF,TGCAGCGTCGGTAGTAGCGGGACTTACAGCACAGATACGCAGTATTTT
TRBD1,TRBJ1-5,TRBV30,NA,CAWSGDRASYSNQPQHF,TGTGCCTGGAGTGGGGACAGGGCCAGTTATAGCAATCAGCCCCAGCATTTT
NA,TRBJ1-1,TRBV6-5,few,CASSYSGGMIAFF,TGTGCCAGCAGTTACTCTGGAGGGATGATTGCTTTCTTT
TRBD2,TRBJ2-5,TRBV6-5,NA,CASSSLGLAETQYF,TGTGCCAGCAGTTCTCTCGGACTAGCGGAGACCCAGTACTTC
TRBD2,TRBJ2-5,TRBV7-9,NA,CASSLVAGEETQYF,TGTGCCAGCAGCTTAGTGGCGGGGGAAGAGACCCAGTACTTC
NA,TRBJ2-1,TRBV5-4,NA,CASSRTYNEQFF,TGTGCCAGCAGCCGCACCTACAATGAGCAGTTCTTC
NA,TRBJ2-7,TRBV5-1,few,CASSPRDSGYEQYF,TGCGCCAGCAGCCCCCGCGACTCCGGCTACGAGCAGTACTTC
NA,TRBJ2-7,TRBV4-1,few,CASSQDGQTYEQYF,TGCGCCAGCAGCCAAGATGGACAGACCTACGAGCAGTACTTC
NA,TRBJ2-1,TRBV19,few,CASSTAEGGHEQFF,TGTGCCAGTAGTACCGCGGAGGGGGGCCATGAGCAGTTCTTC
TRBD2,TRBJ2-3,TRBV15,NA,CATSTQYGLAGADTQYF,TGTGCCACCAGCACTCAGTATGGACTAGCGGGGGCAGATACGCAGTATTTT
NA,TRBJ1-2,TRBV7-2,NA,CASSVLEGRETIYGYTF,TGTGCCAGCAGCGTATTGGAGGGGCGAGAGACCATCTATGGCTACACCTTC
TRBD2,TRBJ2-7,TRBV6-9,few,CASTSTSGDSYEQYF,TGTGCCAGCACCTCGACTAGCGGAGACTCCTACGAGCAGTACTTC
NA,TRBJ1-5,TRBV6-5,NA,CASATQQGSQPQHF,TGTGCCAGCGCTACCCAGCAGGGCAGTCAGCCCCAGCATTTT
NA,TRBJ2-1,TRBV6-1,few,CASGKGMNEQFF,TGTGCCAGCGGGAAGGGTATGAATGAGCAGTTCTTC
TRBD1,TRBJ1-1,TRBV5-4,NA,CASSWTGGTEAFF,TGTGCCAGCAGCTGGACAGGGGGTACTGAAGCTTTCTTT
TRBD1,TRBJ1-5,TRBV5-1,NA,CASSEGTGSSNQPQHF,TGCGCCAGCAGCGAAGGGACAGGGAGTAGCAATCAGCCCCAGCATTTT
TRBD1,TRBJ2-7,TRBV19,few,CATSDRITYEQYF,TGCGCCACCTCGGACAGGATCACCTACGAGCAGTACTTC
TRBD2,TRBJ2-7,TRBV19,few,CASSPGTSGSYEQYF,TGTGCCAGTAGTCCCGGGACTAGCGGTTCCTACGAGCAGTACTTC
NA,TRBJ1-1,TRBV5-1,few,CASSSMPTGNTEAFF,TGCGCCAGCAGCTCGATGCCTACAGGGAACACTGAAGCTTTCTTT
TRBD1,TRBJ1-1,TRBV5-1,few,CASSLDRGGTEAFF,TGCGCCAGCAGCCTGGACAGGGGTGGCACTGAAGCTTTCTTT
TRBD2,TRBJ2-1,TRBV30,NA,CAWSPGLAGGRTNEQFF,TGTGCCTGGAGTCCGGGACTAGCGGGGGGGCGTACCAATGAGCAGTTCTTC
NA,TRBJ2-3,TRBV28,few,CASSPSRKDTQYF,TGTGCCAGCAGTCCTAGTAGGAAAGATACGCAGTATTTT
NA,TRBJ1-1,TRBV5-6,NA,CASSFLQNTEAFF,TGTGCCAGCAGCTTCCTGCAGAACACTGAAGCTTTCTTT
NA,TRBJ2-7,TRBV7-8,few,CASSPQSHDGYEQYF,TGTGCCAGCAGCCCGCAGAGCCACGACGGCTACGAGCAGTACTTC
NA,TRBJ2-3,TRBV5-1,NA,CASSFSMSTDTQYF,TGCGCCAGCAGCTTTTCCATGAGCACAGATACGCAGTATTTT
NA,TRBJ1-2,TRBV10-3,NA,CAITQTGFGYTF,TGTGCCATCACCCAAACAGGGTTTGGCTACACCTTC
NA,TRBJ1-2,TRBV29-1,NA,CSVEDPVGGRYGYTF,TGCAGCGTTGAAGATCCCGTCGGGGGGCGCTATGGCTACACCTTC
TRBD2,TRBJ2-1,TRBV2,few,CASSENSGAYSEQFF,TGTGCCAGCAGTGAAAACAGCGGGGCGTATAGTGAGCAGTTCTTC
NA,TRBJ1-1,TRBV7-2,NA,CASSFTSQLGTEAFF,TGTGCCAGCAGTTTTACTTCGCAACTAGGAACTGAAGCTTTCTTT
NA,TRBJ2-5,TRBV27,few,CASRTDSLKQYF,TGTGCCAGCAGGACGGACAGTCTTAAGCAGTACTTC
TRBD1,TRBJ1-1,TRBV30,NA,CAWSVPDRTNTEAFF,TGTGCCTGGAGTGTACCGGACAGGACGAACACTGAAGCTTTCTTT
NA,TRBJ1-5,TRBV7-2,NA,CASSLVVNQPQHF,TGTGCCAGCAGCCTAGTGGTCAATCAGCCCCAGCATTTT
NA,TRBJ2-2,TRBV29-1,few,CSVGPGFGELFF,TGCAGCGTTGGACCAGGTTTCGGGGAGCTGTTTTTT
NA,TRBJ1-2,TRBV28,NA,CASRQNYGYTF,TGTGCCAGCAGACAGAACTATGGCTACACCTTC
NA,TRBJ1-2,TRBV6-5,few,CASSAGAPYGYTF,TGTGCCAGCAGTGCAGGGGCTCCCTATGGCTACACCTTC
NA,TRBJ2-7,TRBV4-1,few,CASSQPTSSYEQYF,TGCGCCAGCAGCCAACCGACGTCCTCCTACGAGCAGTACTTC
NA,TRBJ2-7,TRBV21-1,NA,CASSGLEGQVTYEQYF,TGTGCCAGCAGCGGACTAGAAGGACAGGTTACCTACGAGCAGTACTTC
TRBD1,TRBJ1-4,TRBV15,NA,CATSRGQGTNEKLFF,TGTGCCACCAGCAGGGGACAGGGAACTAATGAAAAACTGTTTTTT
NA,TRBJ1-6,TRBV2,few,CASSDQGRAGNSPLHF,TGTGCCAGCAGTGATCAAGGTCGGGCCGGTAATTCACCCCTCCACTTT
NA,TRBJ2-7,TRBV11-3,NA,CASSSVGELGYEQYF,TGTGCCAGCAGTTCTGTTGGGGAATTAGGCTACGAGCAGTACTTC
TRBD1,TRBJ1-2,TRBV30,few,CAWSRDSAYGYTF,TGTGCCTGGAGCCGGGACAGCGCCTATGGCTACACCTTC
NA,TRBJ2-2,TRBV7-3,few,CASSPLIPTTGELFF,TGTGCCAGCAGCCCACTAATACCCACCACCGGGGAGCTGTTTTTT
NA,TRBJ1-6,TRBV7-9,NA,CASSDTSSPLHF,TGTGCCAGCAGCGATACAAGTTCACCCCTCCACTTT